This passage covers 16 T cell receptor beta chains from one sample sequenced in a study of T cell responses to AZD1222 COVID-19 vaccine. Libraries were prepared by immunoSEQ multiplex PCR; TCRdb keeps only in-frame clonotypes and omits some of them. The profile shows some 120,000 clones, 70% to 90% of them singletons. The starting material was peripheral blood, obtained on day 0 of MenACWY control vaccination. The source is an adult in good health.

The CDR3 region has the DNA TGTGCCAGCAGCTTAGTTCCCGGGACAGGGAGGCATGGCTACACCTTC. It is translated as CASSLVPGTGRHGYTF. This chain uses TRBV7-2 with TRBJ1-2; 9 nucleotides line up with TRBD1. J lost 6 bases, V lost 1 base, and 9 bases had no gene match. Germline V gives CDR1 SGHTA, CDR2 FQGNSA. CDR3 length: 16 amino acids.

In the case of this clone: The same CDR3 is also encoded by other DNA sequences in this sample. The V call is TRBV7-9, the J call TRBJ2-7; D possibly corresponds to TRBD1 (6 bases). V was trimmed by 3 bases and J by 0 bases, leaving 9 bases between them. The V gene's germline CDR1 is SEHNR and CDR2 FQNEAQ (reference sequence). The CDR3 loop spans 14 amino acids. In nucleotides, the CDR3 is TGTGCCAGCAGCTTGCAGGGGAGCTCCTACGAGCAGTACTTC. Translating it yields CASSLQGSSYEQYF.

This rearrangement joins TRBV9 to TRBJ2-3, with 10 bases lining up with TRBD2. The V gene end was trimmed by 0 bases and the J gene end by 4 bases; junction bases not matched to a gene: 5. The CDR3 is 16 residues long. Germline V gives CDR1 SGDLS, CDR2 YYNGEE. CDR3 protein: CASSVVGLAGADTQYF. In DNA form, the CDR3 reads TGTGCCAGCAGCGTAGTAGGGCTAGCGGGGGCAGATACGCAGTATTTT.

This chain connects TRBV6-2 or TRBV6-3 to TRBJ2-2, with D tentatively TRBD1 (6 bases). The V gene lost 5 bases and the J gene lost 1 base, with 8 bases spanning the gap. Germline V gives CDR1 MNHEY, CDR2 SVGEGT. This CDR3 comprises 14 residues. The CDR3 here is CASSPDRNTGELFF. CDR3 nucleotide sequence: TGTGCCAGCAGTCCGGACAGGAACACCGGGGAGCTGTTTTTT.

J is TRBJ2-3 and V is TRBV14; perhaps TRBD1 as D (6 bases). Trimming took 4 bases from V and 7 from J, leaving 21 bases between them. Germline-derived CDR1 and CDR2 are SGHDN and FVKESK. The CDR3 is made up of 16 amino acids. CDR3 sequence (DNA): TGTGCCAGCAGCCCCCCATTGGGGGCTCTCAAATATACGCAGTATTTT. It codes for CASSPPLGALKYTQYF.

This clone was recorded once. DNA for the CDR3: TGCGCCAGCAGCTTGGACAGGTCCAGAGAGACCCAGTACTTC. Amino acid sequence: CASSLDRSRETQYF. J is TRBJ2-5 and V is TRBV5-1, with D possibly being TRBD1 (5 bases). Germline V CDR1 and CDR2: SGHRS, YFSETQ. The CDR3 covers 14 residues. Trimming shortened V by 0 bases and J by 4 bases, and 10 bases separated the two germline ends.

The rearrangement uses TRBV5-6 and TRBJ2-7; D unclear. The V and J ends lost 1 base and 3 bases respectively, with 8 bases between them. The CDR3 is 13 amino acids. Germline V gives CDR1 SGHDT, CDR2 YYEEEE. The CDR3 is CASSLYGDYEQYF. Here the CDR3 DNA reads TGTGCCAGCAGCTTGTACGGCGACTACGAGCAGTACTTC.

This clone was detected only a few times. The gene calls are TRBV3-1 (or the pseudogene TRBV3-2) and TRBJ2-7; 9 bases match TRBD1. This CDR3 has 15 amino acids. The V gene's germline CDR1 is LGHDT and CDR2 YNNKEL (reference sequence). Losses at the gene ends were 6 bases for V and 3 bases for J; bases not matched to a gene: 9. As DNA, the CDR3 is TGTGCCAGCAGTGTTCCAGGACAGGGGATCTACGAGCAGTACTTC. This encodes CASSVPGQGIYEQYF.

CDR3 nucleotide sequence: TGCGCCAGCAGCCAAAATTTGATGGACTCAGATACGCAGTATTTT. Translated: CASSQNLMDSDTQYF. The chain combines TRBV4-1 with TRBJ2-3, with D maybe TRBD2 (5 bases). The germline gives CDR1 MGHRA, CDR2 YSYEKL. The CDR3 has 15 amino acids. The V end was cut by 2 bases, the J end by 4 bases, with 13 bases between.

The CDR3 nucleotides are TGTGCCAGCAAAGAGGGACCGACAGGCCTATACAATGAGCAGTTCTTC. It specifies CASKEGPTGLYNEQFF. The chain combines TRBV2 with TRBJ2-1, with a weak D call TRBD1 (6 bases). V lost 7 bases to trimming and J lost 4 bases, with 20 bases between them. The CDR3 has 16 residues. Germline V CDR1 and CDR2: SNHLY, FYNNEI.

V gene TRBV4-1 combines with J gene TRBJ1-3, with TRBD1 as a possible D gene (6 bases). The CDR3 is made up of 17 amino acids. Germline-derived CDR1 and CDR2 are MGHRA and YSYEKL. The V end was cut by 0 bases, the J end by 0 bases, with 12 bases between. This CDR3 is CASSQDRGTPSGNTIYF. CDR3 DNA: TGCGCCAGCAGCCAAGATCGCGGGACACCCTCTGGAAACACCATATATTTT.

This clone was picked up one time. The chain employs TRBV7-2 and TRBJ1-2, with D maybe TRBD1 (5 bases). The germline V gene has CDR1 SGHTA and CDR2 FQGNSA. The CDR3 is 14 amino acids. V gave up 2 bases and J gave up 2 bases, with 9 bases separating them. CDR3 in amino acids: CASSLSRQNYGYTF. As DNA, the CDR3 is TGTGCCAGCAGCTTATCGAGACAGAACTATGGCTACACCTTC.

This chain uses TRBV19 with TRBJ2-7; D is possibly TRBD2 (5 bases). The V end lost 4 bases, the J end lost 1 base, and 11 bases lay between the germline ends. The CDR3 covers 14 residues. Germline CDR1 and CDR2: LNHDA and SQIVND (reference sequence). CDR3 sequence reads: CASSTGLRSYEQYF. Here the CDR3 DNA reads TGTGCCAGTAGTACAGGACTGCGGTCCTACGAGCAGTACTTC.

This chain uses TRBV5-5 with TRBJ1-1, with 7 bases that match TRBD1. The germline gives CDR1 SGHKS, CDR2 YYEKEE (reference sequence). The CDR3 is 17 amino acids. The J segment lost 5 bases and the V segment lost 5 bases, leaving 18 bases of the junction unmatched. The CDR3 loop reads CASRPSHGTAKSTEAFF. The CDR3 bases are TGTGCCAGCAGACCTTCCCACGGGACAGCTAAAAGTACTGAAGCTTTCTTT.

The chain joins TRBV29-1 to TRBJ1-2, with D possibly matching TRBD1 (5 bases). CDR1 and CDR2 from the germline V gene are SQVTM and ANQGSEA. The CDR3 length is 11 residues. V was clipped by 7 bases and J by 5 bases, with 11 bases between them. CDR3 DNA: TGCAGCGCACAGGTTCTTTATGGCTACACCTTC. Its protein is CSAQVLYGYTF.

The table lists this clone with a count of one. The chain recombines TRBV2 with TRBJ1-1, with a tentative D call TRBD1 (5 bases). CDR1 is SNHLY, CDR2 FYNNEI, per germline. The length of the CDR3 is 13 residues. Trimming stripped 6 bases from V and 1 base from J, with 9 bases between. The CDR3 reads CASRGTENTEAFF. The CDR3 DNA reads as TGTGCCAGCAGGGGGACGGAGAACACTGAAGCTTTCTTT.